The source of this TCR beta chain is a study of T cell changes during pregnancy in multiple sclerosis. Libraries were prepared by immunoSEQ multiplex PCR; TCRdb keeps only in-frame clonotypes and omits some of them. The table lists some 38,000 clones, roughly 91% of them singletons. CDR1 SGHRS and CDR2 YFSETQ come from the germline V gene. This CDR3 spans 15 amino acids. V trimming: 4 bases; J trimming: 3 bases; junction bases outside the gene matches: 10. The sequences come from CD4+ T cells from peripheral blood mononuclear cells, collected after pregnancy. The TCR sequence derives from a female donor in good health, enrolled as a control in a pregnancy study. The chain recombines TRBV5-1 with TRBJ2-7, with 7 bases that match TRBD2. CDR3 region: CASSPRPGEGYEQYF. The CDR3 nucleotides read TGCGCCAGCAGCCCTCGACCCGGGGAGGGCTACGAGCAGTACTTC.